The clone carrying this TCR beta chain appeared a few times. As yet, its antigen is unknown. This specimen belongs to a study of cytomegalovirus exposure and HLA in healthy donors. The J segment lost 2 bases and the V segment lost 3 bases, leaving 6 bases of the junction unmatched. This CDR3 region has 16 residues. The germline V gene encodes CDR1 SGDLS and CDR2 YYNGEE. Points from the study as a whole: Reportedly, cytomegalovirus status was diagnosed with high sensitivity and specificity. A later analysis associated about 18,000 TCR beta sequences with HLA alleles at a 0.05 false discovery rate. Earlier analysis found most TCR beta V segments productive about 87% or about 30% of the time.

13 Jbeta primers and 60 Vbeta primers were used for the PCR. Generated by immunoSEQ multiplex PCR, the TCRdb table keeps only in-frame clones and is missing some. Of around 78,000 clones listed, approximately 57% are singletons. Sample: PBMCs. This chain connects TRBV9 to TRBJ1-3; 9 nucleotides agree with TRBD1. The sequence was collected from a man under 40 in good health and CMV-seropositive. The CDR3 spells CASSGRTGAPGNTIYF. Written as DNA, the CDR3 is TGTGCCAGCAGCGGAAGGACAGGGGCACCTGGAAACACCATATATTTT. Drawing the rest from reference TRBV9 and TRBJ1-3, the complete variable domain is DSGVTQTPKHLITATGQRVTLRCSPRSGDLSVYWYQQSLDQGLQFLIQYYNGEERAKGNILERFSAQQFPDLHSELNLSSLELGDSALYFCASSGRTGAPGNTIYFGEGSWLTVV.